Shown below are 28 T cell receptor beta chains from a single sample sequenced in a study of blood T cell repertoires in COVID-19. The data were produced by immunoSEQ multiplex PCR, yet TCRdb's version contains in-frame clones alone and is incomplete. The table has over 250,000 clones, roughly 89% seen once. The sample consisted of peripheral blood. Receptors originate from a man aged 50 to 59 with acute or convalescent COVID-19.

The V call is TRBV7-8, the J call TRBJ2-3; 14 nucleotides agree with TRBD2. Per the germline V gene, CDR1 is SGHVS and CDR2 is FQNEAQ. The CDR3 spans 16 residues. V lost 3 bases to trimming and J lost 5 bases; unmatched junction nucleotides: 4. CDR3 region: CASSLTSGGAGDTQYF. Here the CDR3 DNA reads TGTGCCAGCAGCTTGACTAGCGGGGGGGCGGGAGATACGCAGTATTTT.

This rearrangement joins TRBV5-1 to TRBJ1-1; 9 nucleotides line up with TRBD1. Trimming cost V 4 bases and J 4 bases; bases outside gene matches: 2. CDR1 is SGHRS and CDR2 is YFSETQ in the germline V gene. This CDR3 contains 13 residues. This chain's CDR3 is CASSEGQGTEAFF. CDR3 nucleotide sequence: TGCGCCAGCAGCGAGGGACAGGGCACTGAAGCTTTCTTT.

The chain links TRBV6-2 or TRBV6-3 to TRBJ1-2; 9 nucleotides align to TRBD1. Germline V gene lookup returns CDR1 MNHEY and CDR2 SVGEGT. The CDR3 is 14 amino acids. J was trimmed by 2 bases and V by 6 bases; bases with no gene match: 4. CDR3 residues: CASSPQGANYGYTF. CDR3 nucleotide sequence: TGTGCCAGCAGCCCACAGGGGGCGAACTATGGCTACACCTTC.

The chain combines TRBV2 with TRBJ1-4, with D perhaps TRBD1 (5 bases). The CDR3 spans 14 residues. V lost 7 bases, J lost 10 bases, and 19 bases lay in between. CDR1 SNHLY and CDR2 FYNNEI come from the germline V gene. CDR3 nucleotides: TGTGCCAGCAACCGGGACGGGGAGGGAGGAAAACTGTTTTTT. It is translated as CASNRDGEGGKLFF.

This clone was seen once. The chain carries TRBV5-6 and TRBJ2-3; a possible D gene is TRBD2 (6 bases). CDR1 and CDR2 from the germline V gene are SGHDT and YYEEEE. The CDR3 consists of 14 residues. Trimming pared 0 bases from V and 5 bases from J, leaving 10 bases between. Written as DNA, the CDR3 is TGTGCCAGCAGCTTGGCACTCGGGGGAGATACGCAGTATTTT. This encodes CASSLALGGDTQYF.

This chain uses TRBV9 with TRBJ2-2, with D perhaps matching TRBD2 (5 bases). Germline CDR1 and CDR2: SGDLS and YYNGEE. The V and J ends lost 0 bases and 2 bases respectively, with 11 bases between them. CDR3 length: 16 residues. Written as DNA, the CDR3 is TGTGCCAGCAGCGTAGGAGGCGGGCCAAACACCGGGGAGCTGTTTTTT. Protein product: CASSVGGGPNTGELFF.

This clone appeared once. The chain is built from TRBV12-3 or TRBV12-4 and TRBJ1-5; D unclear. V was trimmed by 2 bases and J by 6 bases, leaving 8 bases between them. The CDR3 length is 13 residues. Here the CDR3 reads CASSLTSTQPQHF. The CDR3 coding sequence is TGTGCCAGCAGTTTAACATCCACTCAGCCCCAGCATTTT.

This clone showed up just once. The chain couples TRBV27 to TRBJ2-5; TRBD1 aligns across 9 bases. This CDR3 is 14 amino acids long. Germline values: CDR1 MNHEY, CDR2 SMNVEV (reference sequence). V was clipped by 4 bases and J by 4 bases; unmatched bases: 4. Here the CDR3 DNA reads TGTGCCAGCAGTTCCACGGGACAGGGAGAGACCCAGTACTTC. This encodes CASSSTGQGETQYF.

This clone was seen only a few times. This chain links TRBV10-3 with TRBJ1-3; D remains unclear. Per germline, CDR1 ENHRY and CDR2 SYGVKD. Trimming left V 3 bases short and J 0 bases short, with 9 bases between. The CDR3 consists of 15 residues. As DNA, the CDR3 is TGTGCCATCAGTGACACCGGGAGCTCTGGAAACACCATATATTTT. It encodes CAISDTGSSGNTIYF.

V is TRBV27 and J is TRBJ2-1, with TRBD1 matching 9 bases. The CDR3 totals 14 residues. The germline gives CDR1 MNHEY, CDR2 SMNVEV (reference sequence). J was trimmed by 6 bases and V by 5 bases; bases with no gene match: 5. CDR3 coding DNA: TGTGCCAGCAGTCTACAGGGGGCGTCCAATGAGCAGTTCTTC. It yields the protein CASSLQGASNEQFF.

V and J are TRBV6-6 and TRBJ1-6, with a weak D call TRBD1 (6 bases). Germline V gives CDR1 MNHNY, CDR2 SVGAGI (reference sequence). V was trimmed by 2 bases and J by 0 bases, leaving 8 bases between them. The CDR3 covers 16 residues. The CDR3 spells CASSYLQGSYNSPLHF. The CDR3 DNA reads TGTGCCAGCAGTTACCTACAGGGCTCCTATAATTCACCCCTCCACTTT.

This clone was seen just once. The gene calls are TRBV2 and TRBJ1-1; D gene uncertain. This CDR3 spans 13 amino acids. Germline lookup yields CDR1 SNHLY and CDR2 FYNNEI. Trimming cost V 7 bases and J 1 base, with 10 bases left between them. In nucleotides, the CDR3 is TGTGCCAGCAAGAGGGTTTGGAACACTGAAGCTTTCTTT. Encoded protein: CASKRVWNTEAFF.

Here the CDR3 reads CAWSGGDATNEKLFF. The CDR3 DNA reads as TGTGCCTGGAGTGGGGGCGATGCAACTAATGAAAAACTGTTTTTT. The chain couples TRBV30 to TRBJ1-4; D is possibly TRBD1 (5 bases). CDR3 length: 15 residues. V was pared by 1 base and J by 0 bases, with 9 bases between. Germline loops: CDR1 GTSNPN, CDR2 SVGIG (reference sequence).

The chain has TRBV12-3 or TRBV12-4 and TRBJ2-7; weak D call: TRBD1 (6 bases). The CDR3 loop spans 13 amino acids. V lost 2 bases, J lost 5 bases, and 10 bases lay in between. CDR3 nucleotides: TGTGCCAGCAGTTTAATCCGGGACAACGAGCAGTACTTC. Translating gives CASSLIRDNEQYF.

This chain uses TRBV7-9 with TRBJ2-5; TRBD2 aligns across 10 bases. Per the germline V gene, CDR1 is SEHNR and CDR2 is FQNEAQ (reference sequence). The CDR3 spans 16 residues. With V trimmed by 0 bases and J by 5 bases, 6 bases remained unmatched. In nucleotides, the CDR3 is TGTGCCAGCAGCTTAGCGGCTAGCGGGGGTCGGGAGACCCAGTACTTC. Amino acids: CASSLAASGGRETQYF.

This clone appeared a single time. V usage is TRBV5-1 and J usage is TRBJ2-5, with 10 bases aligning to TRBD2. The trim removed 7 bases at V and 5 bases at J, leaving 14 bases unmatched. The germline V gene encodes CDR1 SGHRS and CDR2 YFSETQ. This CDR3 has 16 amino acids. The DNA of the CDR3 is TGCGCCAGCGCTACAGGCAGCGGGGGGGCCGGGGAGACCCAGTACTTC. Translating it yields CASATGSGGAGETQYF.

This sequence joins TRBV19 and TRBJ1-5; D uncertain. V was pared by 6 bases and J by 3 bases, with 12 bases between. Germline assignment: CDR1 LNHDA and CDR2 SQIVND (reference sequence). This CDR3 is built from 14 residues. The CDR3 here is CASRDYSTNQPQHF. The CDR3 bases are TGTGCCAGTAGAGACTACAGTACCAATCAGCCCCAGCATTTT.

The J gene is TRBJ1-3, the V gene TRBV5-1; a weak D match, TRBD1 (5 bases). This CDR3 is 15 amino acids long. Between the trimmed V and J ends, which lost 0 bases and 7 bases, there was a span of 14 bases. Germline V gives CDR1 SGHRS, CDR2 YFSETQ. As DNA, the CDR3 is TGCGCCAGCAGCTTGGTATTGGCCGGGGGGAACACCATATATTTT. Residues: CASSLVLAGGNTIYF.

The chain carries TRBV19 and TRBJ1-6; no clear D. The CDR3 spans 14 residues. V lost 1 base, J lost 6 bases, and 7 bases lay in between. Germline V gene data show CDR1 as LNHDA and CDR2 as SQIVND (reference sequence). The CDR3 sequence: CASSIGQVNSPLHF. CDR3 sequence (DNA): TGTGCCAGTAGTATAGGTCAGGTTAATTCACCCCTCCACTTT.

V and J are TRBV6-5 and TRBJ2-1; 8 bases are a match to TRBD2. CDR3 length: 15 residues. The germline V gene encodes CDR1 MNHEY and CDR2 SVGAGI. Germline trimming cut 5 bases from V and 4 bases from J; bases unmatched to any gene: 7. The CDR3 sequence: CASSPIGGGYNEQFF. CDR3 sequence (DNA): TGTGCCAGCAGTCCCATCGGGGGGGGGTACAATGAGCAGTTCTTC.

The J gene is TRBJ2-7, the V gene TRBV27, with 7 positions matching TRBD1. Germline V lookup: CDR1 MNHEY, CDR2 SMNVEV (reference sequence). The V gene end was trimmed by 6 bases and the J gene end by 5 bases; junction bases not matched to a gene: 10. The CDR3 has 14 amino acids. In DNA, the CDR3 is TGTGCCAGCAGGGCCACGAACAGGGGCCACGAGCAGTACTTC. This translates into CASRATNRGHEQYF.

The gene calls are TRBV25-1 and TRBJ1-2; 7 bases match TRBD1. With 3 bases clipped from V and 5 bases from J, the junction kept 12 bases outside the gene matches. This CDR3 has 16 amino acids. Germline V gives CDR1 MGHDK, CDR2 SYGVNS. In DNA, the CDR3 is TGTGCCAGCAGTGATCCGGGACAGTCGTTCCATTATGGCTACACCTTC. Translating gives CASSDPGQSFHYGYTF.

This rearrangement joins TRBV25-1 to TRBJ2-2; 7 nucleotides match TRBD1. The trim removed 3 bases at V and 4 bases at J, leaving 8 bases unmatched. CDR1 is MGHDK and CDR2 is SYGVNS in the germline V gene. CDR3 length: 16 amino acids. DNA of the CDR3: TGTGCCAGCAGTGACACAACATACAGGGGCACCGGGGAGCTGTTTTTT. It codes for CASSDTTYRGTGELFF. The variable domain in full, with the rest retrieved from reference TRBV25-1 and TRBJ2-2, is EADIYQTPRYLVIGTGKKITLECSQTMGHDKMYWYQQDPGMELHLIHYSYGVNSTEKGDLSSESTVSRIRTEHFPLTLESARPSHTSQYLCASSDTTYRGTGELFFGEGSRLTVL.

The rearrangement uses TRBV5-8 and TRBJ2-3, with D tentatively TRBD1 (5 bases). Germline loops: CDR1 SGHTS, CDR2 YDEGEE. V lost 4 bases and J lost 0, with 9 bases in between. The CDR3 loop spans 14 amino acids. DNA for the CDR3: TGTGCCAGCAGCCTTAGGGGTAGCACAGATACGCAGTATTTT. Amino acids: CASSLRGSTDTQYF.

This clone has just a few counts. The genes are TRBV7-9 and TRBJ2-1, with a tentative D call TRBD2 (6 bases). The CDR3 runs to 12 residues. Per the germline V gene, CDR1 is SEHNR and CDR2 is FQNEAQ (reference sequence). The V end lost 4 bases, the J end lost 10 bases, and 11 bases lay between the germline ends. This CDR3 reads CASSWRDLEQFF. The CDR3 DNA reads as TGTGCCAGCAGCTGGAGGGATCTCGAGCAGTTCTTC.

The gene calls are TRBV11-2 and TRBJ2-1; 9 bases map to TRBD1. V lost 5 bases to trimming and J lost 4 bases; unmatched junction nucleotides: 6. The germline gives CDR1 SGHAT, CDR2 FQNNGV. The CDR3 runs 15 residues. For the CDR3, the DNA is TGTGCCAGCAGCCTGGACAGGGGTTCATACAATGAGCAGTTCTTC. The encoded protein is CASSLDRGSYNEQFF.

This clone was found many times. The rearrangement joins TRBV4-1 to TRBJ2-5; D ambiguous. With 2 bases removed from V and 3 bases from J, the gap between germline ends came to 13 bases. Per germline, CDR1 MGHRA and CDR2 YSYEKL. This CDR3 has 15 residues. The CDR3 loop is CASSQLNTIEETQYF. The CDR3 DNA is TGCGCCAGCAGCCAACTGAATACAATCGAAGAGACCCAGTACTTC.

This sequence joins TRBV7-8 and TRBJ1-5; D not resolved. The V and J ends lost 1 base and 3 bases respectively, with 10 bases between them. Germline assignment: CDR1 SGHVS and CDR2 FQNEAQ. This CDR3 contains 15 residues. The CDR3 DNA sequence: TGTGCCAGCAGCTTAGGAGCGGGGAACAATCAGCCCCAGCATTTT. It translates to CASSLGAGNNQPQHF.